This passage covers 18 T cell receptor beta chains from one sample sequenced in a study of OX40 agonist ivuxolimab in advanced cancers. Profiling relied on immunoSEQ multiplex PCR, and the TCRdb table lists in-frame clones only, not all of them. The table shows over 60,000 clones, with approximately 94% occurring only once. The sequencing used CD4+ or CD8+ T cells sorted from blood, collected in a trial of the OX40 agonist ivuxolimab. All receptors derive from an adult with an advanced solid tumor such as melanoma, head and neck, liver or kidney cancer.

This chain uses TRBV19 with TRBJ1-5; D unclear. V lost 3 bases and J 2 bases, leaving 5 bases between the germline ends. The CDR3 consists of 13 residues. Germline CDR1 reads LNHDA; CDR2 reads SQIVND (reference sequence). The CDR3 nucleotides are TGTGCCAGTAGTATTTGGGGCAATCAGCCCCAGCATTTT. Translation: CASSIWGNQPQHF.

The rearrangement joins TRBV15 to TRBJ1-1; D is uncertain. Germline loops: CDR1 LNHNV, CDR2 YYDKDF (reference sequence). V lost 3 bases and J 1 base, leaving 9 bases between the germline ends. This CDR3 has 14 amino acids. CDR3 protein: CATSRRQKNTEAFF. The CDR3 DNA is TGTGCCACCAGCAGGAGGCAAAAGAACACTGAAGCTTTCTTT.

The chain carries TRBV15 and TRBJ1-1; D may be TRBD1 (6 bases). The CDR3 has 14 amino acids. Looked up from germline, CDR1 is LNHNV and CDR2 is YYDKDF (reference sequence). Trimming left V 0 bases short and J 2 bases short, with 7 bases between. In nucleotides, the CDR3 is TGTGCCACCAGCAGAGACAGGGGAAACACTGAAGCTTTCTTT. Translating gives CATSRDRGNTEAFF.

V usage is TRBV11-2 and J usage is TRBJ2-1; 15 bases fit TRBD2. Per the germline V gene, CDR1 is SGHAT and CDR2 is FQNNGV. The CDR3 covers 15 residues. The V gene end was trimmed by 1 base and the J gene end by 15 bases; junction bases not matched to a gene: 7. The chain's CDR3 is CASSLGPGLAGGRFF. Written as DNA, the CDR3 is TGTGCCAGCAGCTTAGGGCCGGGACTAGCGGGGGGTAGGTTCTTC. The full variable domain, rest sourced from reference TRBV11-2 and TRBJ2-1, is EAGVAQSPRYKIIEKRQSVAFWCNPISGHATLYWYQQILGQGPKLLIQFQNNGVVDDSQLPKDRFSAERLKGVDSTLKIQPAKLEDSAVYLCASSLGPGLAGGRFFGPGTRLTVL.

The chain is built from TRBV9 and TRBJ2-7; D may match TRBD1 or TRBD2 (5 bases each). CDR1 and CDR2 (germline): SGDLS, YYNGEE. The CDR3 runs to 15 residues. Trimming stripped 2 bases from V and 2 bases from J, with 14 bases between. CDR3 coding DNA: TGTGCCAGCAGCGTGGGGACGGGTTATACCTACGAGCAGTACTTC. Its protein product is CASSVGTGYTYEQYF. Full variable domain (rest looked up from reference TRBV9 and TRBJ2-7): DSGVTQTPKHLITATGQRVTLRCSPRSGDLSVYWYQQSLDQGLQFLIQYYNGEERAKGNILERFSAQQFPDLHSELNLSSLELGDSALYFCASSVGTGYTYEQYFGPGTRLTVT.

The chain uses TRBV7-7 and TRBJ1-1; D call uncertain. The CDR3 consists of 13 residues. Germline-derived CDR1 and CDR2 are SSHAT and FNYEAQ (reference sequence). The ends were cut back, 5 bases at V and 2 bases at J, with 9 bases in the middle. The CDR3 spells CASSLRINTEAFF. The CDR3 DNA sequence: TGTGCCAGCAGCCTGAGGATCAACACTGAAGCTTTCTTT.

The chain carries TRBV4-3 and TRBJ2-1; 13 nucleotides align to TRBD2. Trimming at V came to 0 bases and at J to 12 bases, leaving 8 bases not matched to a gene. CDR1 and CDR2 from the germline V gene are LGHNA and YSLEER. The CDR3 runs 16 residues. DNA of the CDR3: TGCGCCAGCAGCCAAGAAGGCCGGACTAGCGGGAGCAGGCAGTTCTTC. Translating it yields CASSQEGRTSGSRQFF.

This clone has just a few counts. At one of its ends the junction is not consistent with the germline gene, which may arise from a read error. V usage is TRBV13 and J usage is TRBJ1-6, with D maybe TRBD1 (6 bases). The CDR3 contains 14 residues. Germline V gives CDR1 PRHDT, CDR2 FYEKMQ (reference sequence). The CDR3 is CASSLGARGSSLHF. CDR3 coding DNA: TGTGCCAGCAGCTTAGGGGCCAGGGGTTCATCCCTCCACTTT.

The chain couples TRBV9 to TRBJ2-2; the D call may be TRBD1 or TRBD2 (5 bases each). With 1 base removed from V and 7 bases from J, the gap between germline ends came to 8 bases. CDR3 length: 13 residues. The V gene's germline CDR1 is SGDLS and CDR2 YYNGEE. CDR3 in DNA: TGTGCCAGCAGCGTATGGGACCACGGGGAGCTGTTTTTT. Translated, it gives CASSVWDHGELFF.

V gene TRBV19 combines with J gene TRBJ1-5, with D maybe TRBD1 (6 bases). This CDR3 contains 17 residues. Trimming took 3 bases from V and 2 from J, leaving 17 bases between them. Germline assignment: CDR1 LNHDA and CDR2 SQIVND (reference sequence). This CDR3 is CASSIAGVILGNQPQHF. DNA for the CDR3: TGTGCCAGTAGTATCGCAGGGGTGATATTAGGCAATCAGCCCCAGCATTTT.

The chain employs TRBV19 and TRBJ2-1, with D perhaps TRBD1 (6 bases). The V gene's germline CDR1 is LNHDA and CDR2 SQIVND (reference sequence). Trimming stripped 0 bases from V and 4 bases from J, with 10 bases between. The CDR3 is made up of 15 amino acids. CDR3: CASSIDGGPYNEQFF. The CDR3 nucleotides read TGTGCCAGTAGTATAGATGGGGGCCCTTACAATGAGCAGTTCTTC.

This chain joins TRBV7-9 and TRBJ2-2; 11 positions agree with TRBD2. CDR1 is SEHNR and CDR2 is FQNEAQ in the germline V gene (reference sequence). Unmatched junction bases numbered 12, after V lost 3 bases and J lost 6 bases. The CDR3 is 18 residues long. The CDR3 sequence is CASSLGTSGERAAGELFF. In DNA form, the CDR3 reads TGTGCCAGCAGCTTGGGGACTAGCGGAGAGCGGGCCGCCGGGGAGCTGTTTTTT.

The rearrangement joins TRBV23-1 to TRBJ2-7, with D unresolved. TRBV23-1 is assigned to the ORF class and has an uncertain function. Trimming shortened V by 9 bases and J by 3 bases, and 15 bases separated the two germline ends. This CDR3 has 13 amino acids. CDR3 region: CARRRPNLYEQYF. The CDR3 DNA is TGCGCCAGGAGAAGGCCCAATCTCTACGAGCAGTACTTC.

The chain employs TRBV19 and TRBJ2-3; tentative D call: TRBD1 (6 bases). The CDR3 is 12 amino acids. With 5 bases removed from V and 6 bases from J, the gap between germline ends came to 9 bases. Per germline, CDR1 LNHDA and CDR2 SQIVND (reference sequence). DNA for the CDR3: TGTGCCAGTAGTGATACAGGGGATACGCAGTATTTT. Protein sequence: CASSDTGDTQYF. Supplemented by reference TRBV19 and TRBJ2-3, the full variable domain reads DGGITQSPKYLFRKEGQNVTLSCEQNLNHDAMYWYRQDPGQGLRLIYYSQIVNDFQKGDIAEGYSVSREKKESFPLTVTSAQKNPTAFYLCASSDTGDTQYFGPGTRLTVL.

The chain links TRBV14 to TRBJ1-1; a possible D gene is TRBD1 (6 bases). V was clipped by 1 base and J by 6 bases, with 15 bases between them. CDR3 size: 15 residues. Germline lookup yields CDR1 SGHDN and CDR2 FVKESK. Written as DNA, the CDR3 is TGTGCCAGCAGCCAAGCACGGGGGGGGCCCCCTGAAGCTTTCTTT. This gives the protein CASSQARGGPPEAFF.

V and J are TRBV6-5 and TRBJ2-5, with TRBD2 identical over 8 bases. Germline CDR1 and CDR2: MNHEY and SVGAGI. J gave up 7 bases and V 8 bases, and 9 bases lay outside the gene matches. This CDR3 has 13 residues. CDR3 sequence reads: CASGTSGLRTQYF. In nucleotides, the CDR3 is TGTGCCAGCGGCACTAGCGGCCTCCGGACCCAGTACTTC.

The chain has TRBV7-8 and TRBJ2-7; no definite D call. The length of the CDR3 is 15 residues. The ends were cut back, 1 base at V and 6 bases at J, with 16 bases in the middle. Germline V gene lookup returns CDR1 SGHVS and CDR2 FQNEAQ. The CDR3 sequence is CASSLGFYGPSEQYF. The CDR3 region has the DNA TGTGCCAGCAGCTTAGGGTTTTACGGCCCGAGCGAGCAGTACTTC.

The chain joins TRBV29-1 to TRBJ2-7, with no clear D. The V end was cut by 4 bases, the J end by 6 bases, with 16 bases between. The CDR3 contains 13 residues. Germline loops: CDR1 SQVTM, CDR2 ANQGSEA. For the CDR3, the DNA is TGCAGCGTTGTATACCCCCGGGCCGGCGAGCAGTACTTC. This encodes CSVVYPRAGEQYF.